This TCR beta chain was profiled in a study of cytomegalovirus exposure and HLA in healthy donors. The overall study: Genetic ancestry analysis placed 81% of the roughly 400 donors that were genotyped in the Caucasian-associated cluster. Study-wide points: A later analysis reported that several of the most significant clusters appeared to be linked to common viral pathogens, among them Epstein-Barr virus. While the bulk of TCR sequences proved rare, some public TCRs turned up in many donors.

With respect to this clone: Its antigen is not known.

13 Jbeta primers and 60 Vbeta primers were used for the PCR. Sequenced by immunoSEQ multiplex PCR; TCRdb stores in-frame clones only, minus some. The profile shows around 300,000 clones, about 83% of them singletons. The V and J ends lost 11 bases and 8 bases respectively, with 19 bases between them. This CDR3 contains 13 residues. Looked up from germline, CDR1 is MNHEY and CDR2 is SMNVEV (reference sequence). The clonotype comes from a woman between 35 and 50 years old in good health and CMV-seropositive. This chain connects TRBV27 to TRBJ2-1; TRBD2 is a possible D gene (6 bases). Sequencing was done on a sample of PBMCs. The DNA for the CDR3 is TGTGCCTCTGGGGGGAGTAGTATAGATGAGCAGTTCTTC. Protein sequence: CASGGSSIDEQFF.